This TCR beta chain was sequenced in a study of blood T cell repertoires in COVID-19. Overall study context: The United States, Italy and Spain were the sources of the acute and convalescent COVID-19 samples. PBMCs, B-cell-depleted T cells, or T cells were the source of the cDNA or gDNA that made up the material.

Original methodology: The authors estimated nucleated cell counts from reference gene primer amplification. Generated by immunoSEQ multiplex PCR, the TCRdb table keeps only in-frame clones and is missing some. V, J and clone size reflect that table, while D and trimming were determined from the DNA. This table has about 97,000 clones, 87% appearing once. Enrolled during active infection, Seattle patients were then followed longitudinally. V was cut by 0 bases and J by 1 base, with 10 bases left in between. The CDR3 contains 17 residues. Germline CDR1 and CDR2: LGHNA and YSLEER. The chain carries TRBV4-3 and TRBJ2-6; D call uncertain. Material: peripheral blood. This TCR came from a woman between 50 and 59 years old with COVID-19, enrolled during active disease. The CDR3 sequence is CASSQDYSGSGANVLTF. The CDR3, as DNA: TGCGCCAGCAGCCAAGACTATAGTGGTTCTGGGGCCAACGTCCTGACTTTC.